This is a list of T cell receptor beta chains from one sample in a study of T-cell reconstitution after alpha-beta-depleted transplantation in children. TCRdb independently ran MiXCR on the PCR reads; one entry per CDR3 protein. The sample consists of around 300,000 distinct CDR3 sequences, around 10% of them appearing once. The sequenced sample was PBMCs, obtained before TCRalphabeta/CD19-depleted stem cell transplant. All receptors derive from a boy under two years old with acute myeloid leukemia, due to receive a stem cell transplant. Each CDR3 is given with its conserved first and last residue. D genes are given only for firm matches. Clone sizes are given selectively: once, few, many, or a class where the clone is expanded.

TRBJ2-5	-	-	TRBV7-2	TGTGCCAGCCAGTCCCGGAAGGCCCGAGGGGCAGAGACCCAGTACTTC	CASQSRKARGAETQYF
TRBJ2-7	few	TRBD1	TRBV4-3	TGCGCCAGCAGCCACCGGGACAGACCCTACGAGCAGTACTTC	CASSHRDRPYEQYF
TRBJ1-2	once	TRBD1	TRBV30	TGTGCCTGGAGTGGGGACAGGTCTAACTATGGCTACACCTTC	CAWSGDRSNYGYTF
TRBJ2-7	-	-	TRBV28	TGTGCCAGCAGTTTCCGTTGGGGCAGCATCTCCTACCAGCAGTACTTC	CASSFRWGSISYQQYF
TRBJ1-6	many	TRBD1	TRBV19	TGTGCCAGTAGTATAGCCGGGACAGAGAATTCACCCCTCCACTTT	CASSIAGTENSPLHF
TRBJ2-3	many	-	TRBV5-1	TGCGCCAGCAGCTTGTTAGGGGCTATGGATACAGATACGCAGTATTTT	CASSLLGAMDTDTQYF
TRBJ2-3	many	TRBD1	TRBV29-1	TGCAGCGTGGAGGGGGACAGGGTAGAATTGACAGATACGCAGTATTTT	CSVEGDRVELTDTQYF
TRBJ1-1	many	TRBD1	TRBV12-3/TRBV12-4	TGTGCCAGCAGTGGGACAGGGGAGGATACTGAAGCTTTCTTT	CASSGTGEDTEAFF
TRBJ2-5	many	-	TRBV20-1	TGCAGTGCTGTCGGGCACCAAGAGACCCAGTACTTC	CSAVGHQETQYF
TRBJ2-5	many	TRBD2	TRBV4-3	TGCGCCAGCAGCCAAGATCCCGCGGGAGCTGGGGAGACCCAGTACTTC	CASSQDPAGAGETQYF
TRBJ1-5	-	-	TRBV29-1	TGCAGCGTCCGGACAGATTTAAATCAGCCCCAGCATTTT	CSVRTDLNQPQHF
TRBJ2-7	many	-	TRBV10-3	TGTGCCATCAGGAGAGGACCCCACGAGCAGTACTTC	CAIRRGPHEQYF
TRBJ2-3	many	TRBD2	TRBV11-2	TGTGCCAGCAGCCTTGGACTAGCGGGATACACAGATACGCAGTATTTT	CASSLGLAGYTDTQYF
TRBJ2-3	many	-	TRBV20-1	TGCAGTGCTAGAGGAATAGCGAAGACAGATACGCAGTATTTT	CSARGIAKTDTQYF
TRBJ2-2	many	-	TRBV28	-	CASSFLAGATGELFF
TRBJ2-5	many	TRBD2	TRBV10-3	TGTGCCATCAGTGTGGGGACTAGCGGGAGAGAGACCCAGTACTTC	CAISVGTSGRETQYF
TRBJ1-1	many	-	TRBV5-1	TGCGCCAGCAGCGGGGGGCCCACTGAAGCTCTCTTT	CASSGGPTEALF
TRBJ2-7	many	TRBD1	TRBV29-1	TGCAGCGCTCAGACAGGGGCCCCGACGGAGCAGTACTTC	CSAQTGAPTEQYF
TRBJ2-3	many	-	TRBV29-1	TGCAGCGTTGACAGCGGAGATACGCAGTATTTT	CSVDSGDTQYF
TRBJ2-2	many	-	TRBV7-8	TGTGCCAGCAGCTTACACGGAGGCGGGGAGCTGTTTTTT	CASSLHGGGELFF
TRBJ2-7	-	-	TRBV7-8	TGTGCCAGCAGCCCACGGTACTACGAGCAGTACTTC	CASSPRYYEQYF
TRBJ1-2	many	-	TRBV7-2	TGTGCCAGCAGTTCGATCTACGGGGGAGATGGCTACACCTTC	CASSSIYGGDGYTF
TRBJ2-7	many	TRBD2	TRBV4-2	TGTGCCAGCAGCCGTTTGACTAGCGGGAAGCAGTACTTC	CASSRLTSGKQYF
TRBJ1-1	few	TRBD1	TRBV15	TGTGCCACCAGCAGACCGCAGGACAGGGGGGATACTGAAGCTTTCTTT	CATSRPQDRGDTEAFF
TRBJ2-3	few	TRBD1	TRBV7-9	TGTGCCAGCAGCTTCGGGACAGACACAGATACGCAGTATTTT	CASSFGTDTDTQYF
TRBJ2-1	many	-	TRBV7-3	TGTGCCAGCAGCCAAGGGTCCCCTTCGCATGAGCAGTTCTTC	CASSQGSPSHEQFF
TRBJ2-3	many	TRBD2	TRBV20-1	TGCAGTGCCGCGGGACTAGCGGGAGGGTCTACTAGCACAGATACGCAGTATTTT	CSAAGLAGGSTSTDTQYF
TRBJ2-7	many	-	TRBV29-1	TGCAGCGTGGCACCGAGCTCCTACGAGCAGTACTTC	CSVAPSSYEQYF
TRBJ2-1	many	-	TRBV7-2	TGTGCCAGCAGCTTTCTATACGCCTACAATGAGCAGTTCTTC	CASSFLYAYNEQFF
TRBJ2-1	many	-	TRBV5-6	TGTGCCAGCAGCTTGGACAGGTGGTACAATGAGCAGTTCTTC	CASSLDRWYNEQFF
TRBJ2-1	many	TRBD2	TRBV29-1	TGCAGCGTTGAACGGGCGGGAGGGTCTAATGAGCAGTTCTTC	CSVERAGGSNEQFF
TRBJ2-1	many	TRBD2	TRBV7-2	TGTGCCAGCAGCTCAGCTAGCGGGGGCCCCTACAATGAGCAGTTCTTC	CASSSASGGPYNEQFF
TRBJ2-7	many	TRBD2	TRBV15	TGTGCCACCAGCAGAGATAGGGCTAGCGGGAGACACGAGCAGTACTTC	CATSRDRASGRHEQYF
TRBJ1-1	many	TRBD1	TRBV24-1	TGTGCCACCAAGCCAACAGGGGCGAGCACTGAAGCTTTCTTT	CATKPTGASTEAFF
TRBJ2-3	-	TRBD1	TRBV11-2	TGTGCCAGCAGCTTAGAGACAGGGGTGAACACAGATACGCAGTATTTT	CASSLETGVNTDTQYF
TRBJ2-5	-	TRBD2	TRBV9	TGTGCCAGCAGCGAACGCGGGGGGGGCGGAGAGACCCAGTACTTC	CASSERGGGGETQYF
TRBJ2-1	many	-	TRBV7-2	TGTGCCAGCAGCTTAGCGGGTCGGGGGTTGGGCTACAATGAGCAGTTCTTC	CASSLAGRGLGYNEQFF
TRBJ2-7	many	-	TRBV14	TGTGCCAGCAGCCCAAGGGCCGGCGGGTACGAGCAGTACTTC	CASSPRAGGYEQYF
TRBJ2-7	few	TRBD1	TRBV7-2	TGTGCCAGCAGCTTAGCGACAGGGGTCGCACAAAGTCCGTACTTC	CASSLATGVAQSPYF
TRBJ2-5	many	-	TRBV10-3	TGTGCCATCAGTGAGTCGAGCCCGTACCAAGAGACCCAGTACTTC	CAISESSPYQETQYF
TRBJ2-3	-	TRBD1	TRBV5-6	TGTGCCAGCAGCTTAGGGACGGGGACAGGGACAGATACGCAGTATTTT	CASSLGTGTGTDTQYF
TRBJ2-1	many	TRBD2	TRBV5-1	TGCGCCAGCAGCCCACCCGGAGAAGCGGGGGGGTACTACAATGAGCAGTTCTTC	CASSPPGEAGGYYNEQFF
TRBJ2-3	many	TRBD1	TRBV28	TGTGCCAGCAGTGACGGGACAGGGGATCGCACAGATACGCAGTATTTT	CASSDGTGDRTDTQYF
TRBJ2-1	many	TRBD2	TRBV5-5	TGTGCCAGCAGCCCGCTAGCGGGGGCCGCAAATGAGCAGTTCTTC	CASSPLAGAANEQFF
TRBJ2-2	many	-	TRBV12-3/TRBV12-4	TGTGCCAGCAGTTTTAAGGCAGGCTTTGCCGGGGAGCTGTTTTTT	CASSFKAGFAGELFF
TRBJ2-7	few	-	TRBV23-1	TGCGCCAGCAGTCAAGGCACTCACTACGAGCAGTACTTC	CASSQGTHYEQYF
TRBJ1-6	many	-	TRBV7-2	TGTGCCAGCAGCTTAGTTAATTCACCCCTCCACTTT	CASSLVNSPLHF
TRBJ1-1	many	-	TRBV7-9	TGTGCCAGCAGTCCACTGGAGAACACTGAAGCTTTCTTT	CASSPLENTEAFF
TRBJ1-5	many	TRBD1	TRBV12-3/TRBV12-4	TGTGCCAGCAGTTTGTCAGGGGGTGGGCAGCCCCAGCATTTT	CASSLSGGGQPQHF
TRBJ1-1	few	-	TRBV7-9	TGTGCCAGCAGCTTAGCGGGGCTAAAGGGCACTGAAGCTTTCTTT	CASSLAGLKGTEAFF
TRBJ2-4	-	-	TRBV20-1	TGCAGTGCTAGAGGTCCTAGCCCAAGGAAAAACATTCAGTCCTTC	CSARGPSPRKNIQSF
TRBJ2-5	-	-	TRBV18	TGTGCCAGCTCACGAGCCGGGACTGAATTAGAGACCCAGTACTTC	CASSRAGTELETQYF
TRBJ2-2	many	TRBD2	TRBV12-3/TRBV12-4	TGTGCCAGCAGTTTACTGCGGGGGGGCACCGGGGAGCTGTTTTTT	CASSLLRGGTGELFF
TRBJ1-2	many	-	TRBV28	TGTGCCAGCAGTCCGACCACAGGGACCTATGGCTACACCTTC	CASSPTTGTYGYTF
TRBJ2-4	many	TRBD2	TRBV6-5	TGTGCCAGCAGTTACGGACTAGCGGAATCCAAAAACATTCAGTACTTC	CASSYGLAESKNIQYF
TRBJ2-1	-	-	TRBV28	TGTGCCAGCAGTTTCTCGGGACCCTACTCCTACAATGAGCAGTTCTTC	CASSFSGPYSYNEQFF
TRBJ2-7	many	-	TRBV7-2	TGTGCCAGCAGCTTACCCCCCTCTCGGGAGCAGTACTTC	CASSLPPSREQYF
TRBJ2-2	many	TRBD1	TRBV5-1	TGCGCCAGCAGCTTGGCCGCCCTGACAGGGACCGGGGAGCTGTTTTTT	CASSLAALTGTGELFF
TRBJ1-1	few	TRBD1	TRBV11-2	TGTGCCAGCAGGACCGCGGGGCGGCGGACAGGGGGTAGGGGAGCTTTCTTT	CASRTAGRRTGGRGAFF